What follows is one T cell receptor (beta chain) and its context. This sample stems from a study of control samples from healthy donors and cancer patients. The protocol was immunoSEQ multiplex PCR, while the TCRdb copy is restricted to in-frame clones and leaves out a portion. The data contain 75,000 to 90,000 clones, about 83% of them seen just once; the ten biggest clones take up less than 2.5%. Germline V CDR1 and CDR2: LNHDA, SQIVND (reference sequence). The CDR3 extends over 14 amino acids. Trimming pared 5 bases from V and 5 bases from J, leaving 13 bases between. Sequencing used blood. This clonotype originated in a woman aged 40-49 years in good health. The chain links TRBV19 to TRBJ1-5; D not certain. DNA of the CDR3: TGTGCCAGTAGTCCTCGGACGGGCGATCAGCCCCAGCATTTT. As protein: CASSPRTGDQPQHF. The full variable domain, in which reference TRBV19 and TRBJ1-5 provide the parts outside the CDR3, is DGGITQSPKYLFRKEGQNVTLSCEQNLNHDAMYWYRQDPGQGLRLIYYSQIVNDFQKGDIAEGYSVSREKKESFPLTVTSAQKNPTAFYLCASSPRTGDQPQHFGDGTRLSIL.